The T cell receptor (beta chain) under discussion was sequenced for a study of blood T cell repertoires in COVID-19. Participants spanned ages about 18 to 90 years and resided in about two dozen US areas. The assay was immunoSEQ multiplex PCR, and TCRdb's table has in-frame clones only and misses some. The sample contains 150,000 to 200,000 clones, roughly 88% of which appear only once. CDR3 length: 13 residues. CDR1 is MDHEN and CDR2 is SYDVKM in the germline V gene. Trimming removed 4 bases from V and 4 bases from J, with 9 bases in between. The specimen sequenced was PBMCs or T cells enriched from blood (not recorded which). The clonotype comes from a man in his 70s who had been exposed to COVID-19. The rearrangement uses TRBV28 and TRBJ2-3; D unresolved. The CDR3, as DNA: TGTGCCAGCAGTTCTGTAATTGCAGATACGCAGTATTTT. Translation gives CASSSVIADTQYF.